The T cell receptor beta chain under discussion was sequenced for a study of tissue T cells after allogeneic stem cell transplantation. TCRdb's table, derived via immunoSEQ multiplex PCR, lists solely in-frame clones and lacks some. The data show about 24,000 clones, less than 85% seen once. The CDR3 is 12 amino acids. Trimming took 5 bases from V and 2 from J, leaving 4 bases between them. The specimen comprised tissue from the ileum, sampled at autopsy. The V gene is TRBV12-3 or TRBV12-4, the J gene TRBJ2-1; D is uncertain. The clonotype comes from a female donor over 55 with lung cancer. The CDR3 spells CASSQTYNEQFF. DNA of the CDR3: TGTGCCAGCAGTCAAACCTACAATGAGCAGTTCTTC.